Shown below are 10 T cell receptor beta chains from a single sample sequenced in a study of blood T cells in healthy people across ages. Using a J-beta primer mix together with a sample-barcoded 5' primer, a second PCR was run for about 7 to 12 cycles. TCRdb re-analysed the 5' RACE reads in MiXCR, keeping a single row per CDR3 protein. The sample carries 700,000 or so distinct CDR3 sequences, around 43% recorded once. Material for sequencing was blood. All receptors derive from a man older than 75 in good health.

This chain connects TRBV6-1 to TRBJ1-5; D perhaps matches TRBD1 (6 bases). CDR1 and CDR2 (germline): MNHNS, SASEGT. This CDR3 is built from 15 residues. Trimming removed 8 bases at V and 3 bases at J, with 17 bases between. The DNA for the CDR3 is TGTGCCAGCTCCAAGAGGGGGGCGAACAATCAGCCCCAGCATTTT. Residues: CASSKRGANNQPQHF.

This clonotype has just a few counts. This rearrangement joins TRBV7-6 to TRBJ2-1; the match to TRBD1 covers 8 bases. CDR3 length: 15 amino acids. Germline V gene sequence: CDR1 SGHVS, CDR2 FNYEAQ. After removal of 3 bases from V and 6 bases from J, the junction contained 7 bases not matched to a gene. CDR3 nucleotides: TGTGCCAGCAGCTTTAACCGGGACAGGTTCAATGAGCAGTTCTTC. This codes for CASSFNRDRFNEQFF.

To note about this clonotype: Sequence at one end of the junction differs from germline and may be a read error. This chain joins TRBV27 and TRBJ2-7; maybe TRBD2 (5 bases). The CDR3 is made up of 15 amino acids. Germline values: CDR1 MNHEY, CDR2 SMNVEV (reference sequence). The CDR3 protein is CAISWSSGGMYEQYF. CDR3 coding DNA: TGTGCCATCAGTTGGTCGTCAGGAGGAATGTACGAGCAGTACTTC.

The chain is built from TRBV5-1 and TRBJ2-3; a weak D match, TRBD2 (6 bases). This CDR3 is built from 14 residues. The V gene's germline CDR1 is SGHRS and CDR2 YFSETQ. Trimming removed 4 bases from V and 10 bases from J, with 19 bases in between. The CDR3 region has the DNA TGCGCCAGCAGCCCGGCCTTGGGGGGAGTTGCGCAGTATTTT. Translated, it gives CASSPALGGVAQYF.

This clonotype was observed a few times. The chain recombines TRBV20-1 with TRBJ2-7; possible D gene TRBD2, 5 bases. The V end was cut by 0 bases, the J end by 4 bases, with 22 bases between. Per germline, CDR1 DFQATT and CDR2 SNEGSKA (reference sequence). The CDR3 spans 17 residues. The DNA of the CDR3 is TGCAGTGCTAGAGATCTGGAGACCGCTGGGAGATTTTACGAGCAGTACTTC. Amino acids: CSARDLETAGRFYEQYF.

The J gene is TRBJ2-3, the V gene TRBV6-5; 10 bases are shared with TRBD2. The CDR3 is 16 residues long. CDR1 is MNHEY, CDR2 SVGAGI, per germline. Germline trimming cut 5 bases from V and 4 bases from J; bases unmatched to any gene: 9. CDR3: CASSPRSGGSADTQYF. In nucleotides, the CDR3 is TGTGCCAGCAGTCCCCGTAGCGGGGGGTCCGCAGATACGCAGTATTTT.

V is TRBV24-1 and J is TRBJ2-1; D remains ambiguous. The germline V gene has CDR1 KGHDR and CDR2 SFDVKD. Trimming took off 6 bases at V and 5 bases at J, with 7 bases between the two ends. CDR3 length: 12 residues. The DNA for the CDR3 is TGTGCCACCAGTAAGGGCGACAATGAGCAGTTCTTC. It is translated as CATSKGDNEQFF.

The J gene is TRBJ1-4, the V gene TRBV18, with 9 bases aligning to TRBD1. This CDR3 region has 14 residues. The V segment lost 7 bases and the J segment 3 bases; nucleotides outside the gene matches: 3. Germline V gives CDR1 KGHSH, CDR2 LQKENI. The CDR3 here is CASYRGLANEKLFF. CDR3 coding DNA: TGTGCCAGCTACAGGGGGCTGGCTAATGAAAAACTGTTTTTT. The full variable domain, its missing parts supplied by reference TRBV18 and TRBJ1-4, is NAGVMQNPRHLVRRRGQEARLRCSPMKGHSHVYWYRQLPEEGLKFMVYLQKENIIDESGMPKERFSAEFPKEGPSILRIQQVVRGDSAAYFCASYRGLANEKLFFGSGTQLSVL.

V and J are TRBV7-2 and TRBJ2-3, with a weak D call TRBD2 (6 bases). This CDR3 has 14 residues. From germline, CDR1 is SGHTA and CDR2 FQGNSA. V lost 3 bases and J lost 1, with 8 bases in between. Here the CDR3 reads CASSFWGGTDTQYF. As DNA, the CDR3 is TGTGCCAGCAGCTTCTGGGGGGGCACAGATACGCAGTATTTT. Full variable domain (rest looked up from reference TRBV7-2 and TRBJ2-3): GAGVSQSPSNKVTEKGKDVELRCDPISGHTALYWYRQSLGQGLEFLIYFQGNSAPDKSGLPSDRFSAERTGGSVSTLTIQRTQQEDSAVYLCASSFWGGTDTQYFGPGTRLTVL.

This clonotype showed up many times. The chain uses TRBV29-1 and TRBJ2-7, with D tentatively TRBD1 (5 bases). Germline CDR1 and CDR2: SQVTM and ANQGSEA. The CDR3 contains 12 residues. V lost 4 bases to trimming and J lost 1 base, with 8 bases between them. CDR3 bases: TGCAGCGTTGTCCCAGGGTCCTACGAGCAGTACTTC. It is translated as CSVVPGSYEQYF.